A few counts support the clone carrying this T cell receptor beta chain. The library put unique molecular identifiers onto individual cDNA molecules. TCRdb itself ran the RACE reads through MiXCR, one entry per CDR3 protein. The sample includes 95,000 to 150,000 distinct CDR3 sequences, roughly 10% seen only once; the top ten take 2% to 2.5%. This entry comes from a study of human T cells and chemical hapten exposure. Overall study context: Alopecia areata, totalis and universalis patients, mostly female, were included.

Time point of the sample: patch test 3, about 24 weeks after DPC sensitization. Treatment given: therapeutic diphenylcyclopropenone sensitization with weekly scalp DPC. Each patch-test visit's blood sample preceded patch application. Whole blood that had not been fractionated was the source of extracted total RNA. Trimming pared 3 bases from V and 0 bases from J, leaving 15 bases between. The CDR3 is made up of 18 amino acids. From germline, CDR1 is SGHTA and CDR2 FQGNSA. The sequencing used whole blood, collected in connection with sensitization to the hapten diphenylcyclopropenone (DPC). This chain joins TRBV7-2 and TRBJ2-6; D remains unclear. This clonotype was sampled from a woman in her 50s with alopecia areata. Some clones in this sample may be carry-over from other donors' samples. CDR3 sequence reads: CASSFPRSGCSGANVLTF. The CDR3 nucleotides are TGTGCCAGCAGCTTCCCACGGTCCGGTTGCTCTGGGGCCAACGTCCTGACTTTC.